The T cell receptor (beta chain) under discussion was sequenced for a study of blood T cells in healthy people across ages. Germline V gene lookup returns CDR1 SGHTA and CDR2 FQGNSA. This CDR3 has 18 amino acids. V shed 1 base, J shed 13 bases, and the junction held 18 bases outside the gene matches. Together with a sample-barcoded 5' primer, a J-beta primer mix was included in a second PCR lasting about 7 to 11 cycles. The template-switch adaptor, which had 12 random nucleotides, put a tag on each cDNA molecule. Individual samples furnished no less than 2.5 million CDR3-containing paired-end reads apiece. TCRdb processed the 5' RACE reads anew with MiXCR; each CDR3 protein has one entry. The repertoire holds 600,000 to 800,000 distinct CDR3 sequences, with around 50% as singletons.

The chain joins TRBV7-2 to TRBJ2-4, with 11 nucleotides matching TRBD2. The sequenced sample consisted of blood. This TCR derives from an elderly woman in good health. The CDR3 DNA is TGTGCCAGCAGCTTAGACATTCCGCTAGCGGGGGGCAGGGGTGAGCAGTACTTC. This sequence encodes CASSLDIPLAGGRGEQYF. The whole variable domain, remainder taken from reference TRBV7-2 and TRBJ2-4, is GAGVSQSPSNKVTEKGKDVELRCDPISGHTALYWYRQSLGQGLEFLIYFQGNSAPDKSGLPSDRFSAERTGGSVSTLTIQRTQQEDSAVYLCASSLDIPLAGGRGEQYFGAGTRLSVL.